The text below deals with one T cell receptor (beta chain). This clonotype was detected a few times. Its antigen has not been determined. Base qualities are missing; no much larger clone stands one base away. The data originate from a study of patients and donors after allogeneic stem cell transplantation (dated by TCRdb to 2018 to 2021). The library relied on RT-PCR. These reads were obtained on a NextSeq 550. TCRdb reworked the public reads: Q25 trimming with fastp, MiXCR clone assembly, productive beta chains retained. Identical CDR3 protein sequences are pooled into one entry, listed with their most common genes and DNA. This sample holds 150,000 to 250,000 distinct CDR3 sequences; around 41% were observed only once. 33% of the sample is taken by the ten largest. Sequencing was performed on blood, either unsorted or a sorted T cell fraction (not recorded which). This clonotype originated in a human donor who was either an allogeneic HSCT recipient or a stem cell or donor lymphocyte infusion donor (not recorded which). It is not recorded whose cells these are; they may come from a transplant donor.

In nucleotides, the sequence is TGCGCCAGCAGCCAGACTAGCGGGAGAATTGAGGGGTACAATGAGCAGTTCTTC. It translates to CASSQTSGRIEGYNEQFF. This receptor chain uses TRBV4-3 and TRBJ2-1, with TRBD2 identical over 12 junction bases. V ends up 3 bases short and J 4 bases short, with an unmatched junction base count of 10. The CDR3 contains 18 residues, cysteine and phenylalanine counted. The sequence is cut down to CDR3 DNA, 54 bases in frame from base 1. CDR1 is given as LGHNA and CDR2 as YSLEER, both from the germline V gene.